One and the same sample provided the 12 T cell receptor beta chains below, sequenced in a study of T cells in Graves' hyperthyroidism and ophthalmopathy. TCR beta CDR3 sequences were amplified from RNA transcripts. A set of HTBI primers served as the primers for a first-round RT-PCR of the TCR CDR3. TCRdb redid the calling of the multiplex PCR reads with MiXCR, one entry per CDR3 protein. The sample shows 600,000 to 700,000 distinct CDR3 sequences, about 45% of them seen only once. Sequencing was done on a sample of peripheral blood or thyroid tissue (not recorded which). All receptors derive from an adult man with Graves' disease, either hyperthyroidism or ophthalmopathy (not recorded which).

This sequence joins TRBV10-3 and TRBJ1-1; D perhaps matches TRBD1 (5 bases). CDR1 ENHRY and CDR2 SYGVKD come from the germline V gene. CDR3 length equals 14 residues. V was clipped by 10 bases and J by 6 bases, with 21 bases between them. The CDR3 region has the DNA TGTGCCAGCAGCCACCCTGGGGCGATATCTGAAGCTTTCTTT. It translates to CASSHPGAISEAFF.

This sequence joins TRBV7-3 and TRBJ1-1; tentatively, D is TRBD1 (6 bases). Per the germline V gene, CDR1 is SGHTA and CDR2 is FQGTGA. Between the trimmed V and J ends, which lost 5 bases and 1 base, there was a span of 14 bases. The CDR3 contains 15 residues. CDR3 in DNA: TGTGCCAGCAGCGTTCGTGGACAGCGGAACACTGAAGCTTTCTTT. Encoded protein: CASSVRGQRNTEAFF.

Worth noting for this clonotype: A read error may account for a junction end that differs from germline. The chain links TRBV24-1 to TRBJ2-2; D not certain. Germline lookup yields CDR1 KGHDR and CDR2 SFDVKD. The CDR3 has 11 residues. The CDR3 is CATSAAGELFF. The CDR3 region has the DNA TGTGCCACCAGTGCTGCCGGCGAGCTGTTTTTT.

The rearrangement joins TRBV15 to TRBJ1-5, with 9 bases that match TRBD1. Germline CDR1 is LNHNV and CDR2 is YYDKDF (reference sequence). The CDR3 sequence is 17 residues long. The V segment lost 3 bases and the J segment 2 bases; nucleotides outside the gene matches: 8. CDR3 in amino acids: CATSSEGTGMGNQPQHF. For the CDR3, the DNA is TGTGCCACCAGCAGTGAAGGGACAGGGATGGGCAATCAGCCCCAGCATTTT. The full variable domain, rest sourced from reference TRBV15 and TRBJ1-5, is DAMVIQNPRYQVTQFGKPVTLSCSQTLNHNVMYWYQQKSSQAPKLLFHYYDKDFNNEADTPDNFQSRRPNTSFCFLDIRSPGLGDTAMYLCATSSEGTGMGNQPQHFGDGTRLSIL.

The genes are TRBV29-1 and TRBJ1-5, with 7 nucleotides matching TRBD1. This CDR3 has 13 amino acids. Germline trimming cut 6 bases from V and 7 bases from J; bases unmatched to any gene: 9. CDR1 and CDR2 from the germline V gene are SQVTM and ANQGSEA. CDR3 region: CSVADRERQPQHF. The CDR3 coding sequence is TGCAGCGTCGCCGACAGGGAGCGGCAGCCCCAGCATTTT. The variable domain in full, completed from reference TRBV29-1 and TRBJ1-5, reads SAVISQKPSRDICQRGTSLTIQCQVDSQVTMMFWYRQQPGQSLTLIATANQGSEATYESGFVIDKFPISRPNLTFSTLTVSNMSPEDSSIYLCSVADRERQPQHFGDGTRLSIL.

This clonotype was seen a handful of times. The chain links TRBV12-3 or TRBV12-4 to TRBJ2-5, with TRBD2 matching 8 bases. This CDR3 has 17 residues. V lost 8 bases, J lost 4 bases, and 18 bases stayed unmatched. The chain's CDR3 is CASSPYGSGKVGETQYF. CDR3 DNA sequence: TGTGCCAGCTCACCATACGGTAGCGGGAAAGTTGGAGAGACCCAGTACTTC.

Turning to this clonotype: At one of its ends the junction is not consistent with the germline gene, which may arise from a read error. V is TRBV7-2 and J is TRBJ2-7; D may correspond to TRBD1 or TRBD2 (5 bases each). This CDR3 has 13 amino acids. Germline CDR1 and CDR2: SGHTA and FQGNSA. The CDR3 is CASSQDIPGQQYF. The CDR3 nucleotides are TGCGCCAGCAGCCAAGATATCCCGGGACAGCAGTACTTC. The full variable domain, its missing parts supplied by reference TRBV7-2 and TRBJ2-7, is GAGVSQSPSNKVTEKGKDVELRCDPISGHTALYWYRQSLGQGLEFLIYFQGNSAPDKSGLPSDRFSAERTGGSVSTLTIQRTQQEDSAVYLCASSQDIPGQQYFGPGTRLTVT.

Only a few counts were recorded for this clonotype. The rearrangement uses TRBV24-1 and TRBJ1-1, with D perhaps matching TRBD1 (6 bases). The V gene's germline CDR1 is KGHDR and CDR2 SFDVKD. The CDR3 has 14 amino acids. Trimming stripped 4 bases from V and 2 bases from J, with 10 bases between. As DNA, the CDR3 is TGTGCCACCAGTGAGTTGACAGGAAACACTGAAGCTTTCTTT. Amino acids: CATSELTGNTEAFF.

This clonotype was observed a handful of times. The V call is TRBV7-2, the J call TRBJ1-5; D not certain. The V end lost 4 bases, the J end lost 4 bases, and 11 bases lay between the germline ends. This CDR3 has 14 residues. Germline V lookup: CDR1 SGHTA, CDR2 FQGNSA. The CDR3 DNA is TGTGCCAGCAGCTATGAGGGCGCGAATCAGCCCCAGCATTTT. Amino acids: CASSYEGANQPQHF.

In this sample, this clonotype turned up many times. This sequence joins TRBV25-1 and TRBJ1-2, with D unresolved. Germline V gives CDR1 MGHDK, CDR2 SYGVNS. Trimming took 9 bases from V and 4 from J, leaving 24 bases between them. The CDR3 sequence is 16 residues long. CDR3 residues: CASQIGSGSLGYGYTF. CDR3 nucleotides: TGTGCCAGTCAGATTGGGTCGGGCTCCCTTGGCTATGGCTACACCTTC.

V and J are TRBV2 and TRBJ2-7; 8 bases match TRBD1. Germline values: CDR1 SNHLY, CDR2 FYNNEI. Trimming at V came to 3 bases and at J to 8 bases, leaving 12 bases not matched to a gene. CDR3 length: 15 residues. The CDR3 region is CASSDQGRGLNKQYF. The DNA of the CDR3 is TGTGCCAGCAGTGATCAGGGCAGGGGGCTCAACAAGCAGTACTTC.

This clonotype was observed many times. The chain links TRBV10-2 to TRBJ1-2; D not certain. Germline V gene lookup returns CDR1 WSHSY and CDR2 SAAADI. This CDR3 spans 14 amino acids. The germline V and J ends were trimmed by 5 bases and 5 bases, with 15 bases remaining between them. CDR3 amino acids: CASSQGPPGYGYTF. The CDR3 coding sequence is TGCGCCAGCAGTCAAGGACCACCGGGATATGGCTACACCTTC.